These 22 T cell receptor beta chains originate from one sample sequenced in a study of beta chain features in type 1 diabetes. TCRB transcripts that were expressed got sequenced, as all of the isolated RNA had been reverse transcribed. This table comes from immunoSEQ multiplex PCR, and its TCRdb copy is limited to in-frame clones, with some not included. The sample holds hundreds of thousands of clones; over 13% are singletons and the top ten take 0.03% to 0.04%. Their specific antigens are unknown. Overall study results and limits: In all four CD4+ subsets, TCRB CDR3 length was significantly, moderately reduced in type 1 diabetes.

The material sequenced was naive CD4+ T cells from blood. The source of these receptors is a man aged 18 to 29 with type 1 diabetes.

The V call is TRBV7-2, the J call TRBJ1-2; D unresolved. Trimming took 3 bases from V and 5 from J, leaving 10 bases between them. CDR1 and CDR2 from the germline V gene are SGHTA and FQGNSA. CDR3 length equals 13 residues. CDR3 in DNA: TGTGCCAGCAGCTTGTCTGCAGAGTATGGCTACACCTTC. It codes for CASSLSAEYGYTF.

The chain carries TRBV30 and TRBJ2-2; 9 bases are a match to TRBD1. This CDR3 is built from 14 residues. Losses at the gene ends were 6 bases for V and 2 bases for J; bases not matched to a gene: 4. Germline V gene data show CDR1 as GTSNPN and CDR2 as SVGIG (reference sequence). The CDR3 DNA sequence: TGTGCCTGCCCGACAGGGGGTAACACCGGGGAGCTGTTTTTT. Protein sequence: CACPTGGNTGELFF. The full variable domain, in which reference TRBV30 and TRBJ2-2 provide the parts outside the CDR3, is SQTIHQWPATLVQPVGSPLSLECTVEGTSNPNLYWYRQAAGRGLQLLFYSVGIGQISSEVPQNLSASRPQDRQFILSSKKLLLSDSGFYLCACPTGGNTGELFFGEGSRLTVL.

J is TRBJ2-5 and V is TRBV7-9; possible D gene TRBD2, 5 bases. Trimming shortened V by 3 bases and J by 4 bases, and 9 bases separated the two germline ends. Germline assignment: CDR1 SEHNR and CDR2 FQNEAQ (reference sequence). The CDR3 extends over 13 amino acids. The CDR3 DNA sequence: TGTGCCAGCAGCTTTGCGGGTGGAGAGACCCAGTACTTC. Residues: CASSFAGGETQYF.

The sample holds a few counts of this clone. The chain uses TRBV4-3 and TRBJ1-1; D may be TRBD1 (5 bases). Trimming took off 1 base at V and 3 bases at J, with 15 bases between the two ends. Germline V CDR1 and CDR2: LGHNA, YSLEER. The CDR3 has 16 amino acids. The CDR3 sequence: CASSQGAGIEHTEAFF. The CDR3 region has the DNA TGCGCCAGCAGCCAAGGGGCAGGGATTGAGCACACTGAAGCTTTCTTT.

This clone has more than one count but fewer than ten. V and J are TRBV5-4 and TRBJ2-7; a possible D gene is TRBD2 (6 bases). The CDR3 has 14 residues. Trimming shortened V by 4 bases and J by 2 bases, and 13 bases separated the two germline ends. Germline V gene sequence: CDR1 SGHNT, CDR2 YYREEE (reference sequence). The CDR3 protein is CASSGGTATYEQYF. The CDR3 nucleotides read TGTGCCAGCAGCGGCGGGACGGCAACCTACGAGCAGTACTTC.

The chain employs TRBV2 and TRBJ1-6; no definite D call. The CDR3 spans 12 residues. The V end was cut by 7 bases, the J end by 7 bases, with 8 bases between. Looked up from germline, CDR1 is SNHLY and CDR2 is FYNNEI. DNA of the CDR3: TGTGCCAGCACACTGGGAAATTCACCCCTCCACTTT. Translation gives CASTLGNSPLHF.

The rearrangement links TRBV15 to TRBJ2-7, with 9 bases fitting TRBD1. Germline CDR1 is LNHNV and CDR2 is YYDKDF (reference sequence). The CDR3 is made up of 16 amino acids. V shed 0 bases and J 2 bases; nucleotides not matched to a gene: 5. The CDR3 protein is CATSRDPTGGPYEQYF. Written as DNA, the CDR3 is TGTGCCACCAGCAGAGATCCCACAGGGGGCCCCTACGAGCAGTACTTC.

This clone was detected a few times. V is TRBV30 and J is TRBJ1-2; unclear D gene. The CDR3 spans 11 residues. V was pared by 2 bases and J by 4 bases, with 5 bases between. The germline gives CDR1 GTSNPN, CDR2 SVGIG (reference sequence). CDR3 protein: CAWSRAYGYTF. CDR3 bases: TGTGCCTGGAGTCGAGCCTATGGCTACACCTTC.

In this sample, this clone turned up a few times. The gene calls are TRBV10-3 and TRBJ2-6, with 9 nucleotides matching TRBD2. Germline CDR1 and CDR2: ENHRY and SYGVKD. The trim removed 6 bases at V and 3 bases at J, leaving 9 bases unmatched. This CDR3 contains 17 residues. The CDR3 here is CAISPLAGVGGANVLTF. In nucleotides, the CDR3 is TGTGCCATCAGCCCACTAGCGGGCGTCGGTGGGGCCAACGTCCTGACTTTC.

V is TRBV30 and J is TRBJ2-5; D tentatively reads TRBD1 or TRBD2 (6 bases each). Per the germline V gene, CDR1 is GTSNPN and CDR2 is SVGIG (reference sequence). The CDR3 runs 16 residues. The V end lost 0 bases, the J end lost 5 bases, and 19 bases lay between the germline ends. The CDR3: CAWSVGLGGGGETQYF. CDR3 bases: TGTGCCTGGAGTGTAGGGTTAGGGGGTGGAGGGGAGACCCAGTACTTC.

The CDR3 DNA follows: TGTGCCAGCAGCTTAAGAAGCAATGAGCAGTTCTTC. Protein sequence: CASSLRSNEQFF. V gene TRBV7-2 combines with J gene TRBJ2-1; D remains ambiguous. Trimming removed 2 bases at V and 6 bases at J, with 5 bases between. CDR3 size: 12 residues. CDR1 is SGHTA, CDR2 FQGNSA, per germline.

The rearrangement joins TRBV9 to TRBJ2-3; D may be TRBD2 (6 bases). Germline values: CDR1 SGDLS, CDR2 YYNGEE. This CDR3 region has 15 residues. Trimming removed 0 bases from V and 1 base from J, with 9 bases in between. The CDR3 loop is CASSVASGRTDTQYF. The CDR3 DNA is TGTGCCAGCAGCGTAGCAAGCGGGCGCACAGATACGCAGTATTTT.

This chain links TRBV30 with TRBJ2-3, with 7 bases fitting TRBD2. From germline, CDR1 is GTSNPN and CDR2 SVGIG (reference sequence). This CDR3 is built from 17 residues. After removal of 3 bases from V and 3 bases from J, the junction contained 15 bases not matched to a gene. The CDR3 DNA reads as TGTGCCTGGAGAAGGGGCGGGAGAAAGTGGGAAACAGATACGCAGTATTTT. This codes for CAWRRGGRKWETDTQYF. Using reference TRBV30 and TRBJ2-3 for the parts outside the CDR3, the full variable domain is SQTIHQWPATLVQPVGSPLSLECTVEGTSNPNLYWYRQAAGRGLQLLFYSVGIGQISSEVPQNLSASRPQDRQFILSSKKLLLSDSGFYLCAWRRGGRKWETDTQYFGPGTRLTVL.

This clone was seen only a few times. The chain couples TRBV5-1 to TRBJ2-7; perhaps TRBD2 as D (5 bases). This CDR3 comprises 17 residues. Trimming pared 0 bases from V and 3 bases from J, leaving 19 bases between. Germline CDR1 is SGHRS and CDR2 is YFSETQ. The CDR3 protein is CASSLVWYEGRFYEQYF. The CDR3 DNA follows: TGCGCCAGCAGCTTGGTGTGGTACGAGGGTCGGTTCTACGAGCAGTACTTC.

The sample holds a few counts of this clone. The chain combines TRBV30 with TRBJ1-6; D ambiguous. V was clipped by 4 bases and J by 4 bases, with 26 bases between them. The CDR3 consists of 19 residues. Germline V CDR1 and CDR2: GTSNPN, SVGIG (reference sequence). The CDR3 bases are TGTGCCTGGAACGCCCTCGTCTCCGAGAGCGTCCTTTATAATTCACCCCTCCACTTT. It translates to CAWNALVSESVLYNSPLHF. Full variable domain (remainder filled in from reference TRBV30 and TRBJ1-6): SQTIHQWPATLVQPVGSPLSLECTVEGTSNPNLYWYRQAAGRGLQLLFYSVGIGQISSEVPQNLSASRPQDRQFILSSKKLLLSDSGFYLCAWNALVSESVLYNSPLHFGNGTRLTVT.

This clone has a single count. This sequence joins TRBV28 and TRBJ1-6; TRBD1 matches at 11 bases. Germline CDR1 and CDR2: MDHEN and SYDVKM. This CDR3 has 15 residues. The V segment lost 0 bases and the J segment 9 bases; nucleotides outside the gene matches: 1. The CDR3 region has the DNA TGTGCCAGCAGTTTATGGGGGACAGGGGGTTCACCCCTCCACTTT. Residues: CASSLWGTGGSPLHF.

This clone was recorded a few times. This chain connects TRBV25-1 to TRBJ2-1; 9 positions match TRBD2. Germline trimming cut 3 bases from V and 9 bases from J; bases unmatched to any gene: 3. The CDR3 runs 13 residues. Germline assignment: CDR1 MGHDK and CDR2 SYGVNS. The CDR3 loop reads CASSDTSGSEQFF. The DNA for the CDR3 is TGTGCCAGCAGTGACACTAGCGGGTCTGAGCAGTTCTTC.

V gene TRBV2 combines with J gene TRBJ2-2; D is undetermined. From germline, CDR1 is SNHLY and CDR2 FYNNEI. Deletions cut 3 bases from V and 6 bases from J, with 11 bases between. The CDR3 contains 14 residues. The CDR3 bases are TGTGCCAGCAGTGAGTTGGCTCGGGCCGGGGAGCTGTTTTTT. Protein: CASSELARAGELFF. Variable domain in full (rest from reference TRBV2 and TRBJ2-2): EPEVTQTPSHQVTQMGQEVILRCVPISNHLYFYWYRQILGQKVEFLVSFYNNEISEKSEIFDDQFSVERPDGSNFTLKIRSTKLEDSAMYFCASSELARAGELFFGEGSRLTVL.

This clone was detected only a few times. This chain uses TRBV28 with TRBJ2-1; D unclear. Trimming pared 4 bases from V and 13 bases from J, leaving 14 bases between. This CDR3 is built from 12 residues. CDR1 and CDR2 from the germline V gene are MDHEN and SYDVKM. The CDR3 protein is CASSSTRYFQFF. CDR3 in DNA: TGTGCCAGCAGTTCTACAAGATACTTCCAGTTCTTC.

V usage is TRBV25-1 and J usage is TRBJ2-3; the D call may be TRBD1 or TRBD2 (5 bases each). CDR1 is MGHDK, CDR2 SYGVNS, per germline. This CDR3 has 12 residues. Trimming removed 6 bases from V and 3 bases from J, with 7 bases in between. The DNA of the CDR3 is TGTGCCAGCAGCTGGGGGACAGATACGCAGTATTTT. It codes for CASSWGTDTQYF.

V gene TRBV5-4 combines with J gene TRBJ1-1, with a possible D match to TRBD1 (5 bases). V shed 3 bases and J shed 1 base, with 19 bases lying between them. This CDR3 region has 17 residues. The germline gives CDR1 SGHNT, CDR2 YYREEE (reference sequence). CDR3 nucleotides: TGTGCCAGCAGCTCCCCCATATCGGGACGGGGGAACACTGAAGCTTTCTTT. It codes for CASSSPISGRGNTEAFF.

This clone was recorded a few times. This chain connects TRBV9 to TRBJ1-1, with no clear D. Per the germline V gene, CDR1 is SGDLS and CDR2 is YYNGEE. Trimming cost V 4 bases and J 6 bases, with 28 bases left between them. The CDR3 is made up of 18 amino acids. CDR3 in DNA: TGTGCCAGCAGCACCAGGACGGGGTCAGAATCAGGACCTTCTGAAGCTTTCTTT. Residues: CASSTRTGSESGPSEAFF. Full variable domain (remainder filled in from reference TRBV9 and TRBJ1-1): DSGVTQTPKHLITATGQRVTLRCSPRSGDLSVYWYQQSLDQGLQFLIQYYNGEERAKGNILERFSAQQFPDLHSELNLSSLELGDSALYFCASSTRTGSESGPSEAFFGQGTRLTVV.